This T cell receptor beta chain was found in a study of early T cells in non-severe SARS-CoV-2 infection. About the research overall: Unpaired chains resulted from sequencing bulk RNA of unsorted whole blood.

This clonotype showed up just a few times. Its cognate antigen is unknown. CDR3 length: 13 amino acids. With 6 bases removed from V and 5 bases from J, the gap between germline ends came to 14 bases. CDR1 is SQVTM and CDR2 is ANQGSEA in the germline V gene. The protocol attached unique molecular identifiers to individual cDNA molecules. MiXCR, applied by TCRdb to the 5' RACE reads, yields one record per CDR3 protein. Here the sample spans tens of thousands of distinct CDR3 sequences, roughly 15% being singletons. Study results and caveats: The VDJdb matching leaned toward anti-spike CD8 responses and overlooked private and CD4 specificities.

The chain combines TRBV29-1 with TRBJ2-1; either TRBD1 or TRBD2 may fit D (5 bases each). The material was whole blood, obtained at baseline. This receptor was taken from an adult who was a healthcare worker with PCR-confirmed SARS-CoV-2 infection or an uninfected control (not recorded which). CDR3 sequence reads: CSVLRGMDNEQFF. For the CDR3, the DNA is TGCAGCGTCTTGAGGGGAATGGACAATGAGCAGTTCTTC.